This record looks at one T cell receptor (beta chain) sequence and its context. Its antigen is still unknown. Together with a sample-barcoded 5' primer, a J-beta primer mix was included in a second PCR lasting about 6 to 11 cycles. Each CDR3 protein gets one entry after TCRdb re-called the 5' RACE reads with MiXCR. The sample has fewer than 800,000 distinct CDR3 sequences; about 30% are singletons. The source of the sample is a study of blood T cells in healthy people across ages. Whole-study results and caveats: Roughly linear age-related decline in beta diversity appeared, significant by age 40.

The CDR3 loop spans 15 amino acids. Trimming stripped 3 bases from V and 1 base from J, with 15 bases between. Germline assignment: CDR1 DFQATT and CDR2 SNEGSKA (reference sequence). The TCR originated in a woman aged 80 or older in good health. The sample taken for sequencing was blood. The V and J genes are TRBV20-1 and TRBJ1-1; perhaps TRBD1 as D (5 bases). This chain's CDR3 is CSARAGPTGNTEAFF. The CDR3 DNA follows: TGCAGTGCTAGGGCGGGACCCACAGGGAACACTGAAGCTTTCTTT.